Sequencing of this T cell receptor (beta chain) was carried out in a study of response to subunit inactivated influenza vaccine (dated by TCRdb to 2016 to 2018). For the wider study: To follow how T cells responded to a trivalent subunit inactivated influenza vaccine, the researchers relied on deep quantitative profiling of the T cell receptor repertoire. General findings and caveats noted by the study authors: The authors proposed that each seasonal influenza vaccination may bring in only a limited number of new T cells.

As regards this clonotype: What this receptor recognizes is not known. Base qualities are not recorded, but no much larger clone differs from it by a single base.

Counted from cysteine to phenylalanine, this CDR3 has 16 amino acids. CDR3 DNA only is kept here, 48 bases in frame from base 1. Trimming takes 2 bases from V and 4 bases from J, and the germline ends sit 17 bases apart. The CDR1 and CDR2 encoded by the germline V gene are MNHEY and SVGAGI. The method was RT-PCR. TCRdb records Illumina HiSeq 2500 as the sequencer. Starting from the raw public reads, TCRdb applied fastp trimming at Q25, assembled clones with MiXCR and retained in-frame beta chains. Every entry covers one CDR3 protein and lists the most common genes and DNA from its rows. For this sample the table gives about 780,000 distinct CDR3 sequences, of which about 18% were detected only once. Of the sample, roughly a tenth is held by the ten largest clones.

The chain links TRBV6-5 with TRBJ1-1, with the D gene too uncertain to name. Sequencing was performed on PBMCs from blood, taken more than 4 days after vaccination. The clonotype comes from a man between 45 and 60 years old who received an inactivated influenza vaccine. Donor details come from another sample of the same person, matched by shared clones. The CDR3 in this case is CASSYHDGVTSTEAFF. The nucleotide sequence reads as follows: TGTGCCAGCAGTTACCATGACGGGGTCACGAGCACTGAAGCTTTCTTT.